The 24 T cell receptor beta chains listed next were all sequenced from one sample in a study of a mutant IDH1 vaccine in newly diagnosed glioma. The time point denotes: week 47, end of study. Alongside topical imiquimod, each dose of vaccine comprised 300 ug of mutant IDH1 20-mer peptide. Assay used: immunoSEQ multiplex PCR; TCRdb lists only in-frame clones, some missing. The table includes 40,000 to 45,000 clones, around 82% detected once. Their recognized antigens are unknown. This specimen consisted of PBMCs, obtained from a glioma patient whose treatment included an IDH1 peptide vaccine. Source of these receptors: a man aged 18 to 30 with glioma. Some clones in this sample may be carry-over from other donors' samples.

The CDR3 DNA reads TGTGCCAGTAGCCCCGGGACCTCTGGAAACACCATATATTTT. Its protein is CASSPGTSGNTIYF. This chain joins TRBV19 and TRBJ1-3, with TRBD1 as a possible D gene (5 bases). Trimming took off 6 bases at V and 0 bases at J, with 9 bases between the two ends. Germline loops: CDR1 LNHDA, CDR2 SQIVND (reference sequence). The CDR3 loop spans 14 amino acids.

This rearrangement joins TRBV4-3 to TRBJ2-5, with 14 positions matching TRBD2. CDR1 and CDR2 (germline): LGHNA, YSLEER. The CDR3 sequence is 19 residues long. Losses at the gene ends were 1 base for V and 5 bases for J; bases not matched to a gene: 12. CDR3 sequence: CASSQAWIPGLAGVETQYF. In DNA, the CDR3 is TGCGCCAGCAGCCAAGCCTGGATCCCGGGACTAGCGGGGGTGGAGACCCAGTACTTC.

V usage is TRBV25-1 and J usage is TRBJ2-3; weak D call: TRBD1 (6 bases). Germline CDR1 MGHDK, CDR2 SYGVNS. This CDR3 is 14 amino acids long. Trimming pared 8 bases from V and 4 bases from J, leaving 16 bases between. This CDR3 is CASQGQLLPDTQYF. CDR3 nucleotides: TGTGCCAGCCAAGGACAGTTACTCCCAGATACGCAGTATTTT. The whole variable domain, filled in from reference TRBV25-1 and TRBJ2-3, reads EADIYQTPRYLVIGTGKKITLECSQTMGHDKMYWYQQDPGMELHLIHYSYGVNSTEKGDLSSESTVSRIRTEHFPLTLESARPSHTSQYLCASQGQLLPDTQYFGPGTRLTVL.

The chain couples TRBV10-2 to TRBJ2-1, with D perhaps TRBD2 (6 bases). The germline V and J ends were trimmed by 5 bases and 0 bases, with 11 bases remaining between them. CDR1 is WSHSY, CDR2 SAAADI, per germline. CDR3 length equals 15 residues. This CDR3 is CASSNGGSSYNEQFF. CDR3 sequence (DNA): TGCGCCAGCAGTAATGGGGGGAGCTCCTACAATGAGCAGTTCTTC.

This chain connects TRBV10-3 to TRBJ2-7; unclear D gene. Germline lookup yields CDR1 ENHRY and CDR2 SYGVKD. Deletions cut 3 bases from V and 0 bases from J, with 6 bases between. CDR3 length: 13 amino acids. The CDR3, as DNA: TGTGCCATCAGTGACTCGGGCTCCTACGAGCAGTACTTC. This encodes CAISDSGSYEQYF.

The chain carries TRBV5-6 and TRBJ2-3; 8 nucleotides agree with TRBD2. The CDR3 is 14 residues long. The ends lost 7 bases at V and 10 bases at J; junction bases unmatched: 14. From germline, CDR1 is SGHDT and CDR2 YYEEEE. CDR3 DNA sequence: TGTGCCAGCCGGGGCCGGGGGGGGCGGGTGGCGCAGTATTTT. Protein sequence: CASRGRGGRVAQYF.

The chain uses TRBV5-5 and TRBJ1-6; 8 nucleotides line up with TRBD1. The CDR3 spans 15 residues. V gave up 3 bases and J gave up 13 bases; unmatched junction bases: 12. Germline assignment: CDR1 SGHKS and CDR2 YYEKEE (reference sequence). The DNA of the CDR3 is TGTGCCAGCAGCTCGGACGGACAGGGACTTACGCCCCTCCACTTT. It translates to CASSSDGQGLTPLHF.

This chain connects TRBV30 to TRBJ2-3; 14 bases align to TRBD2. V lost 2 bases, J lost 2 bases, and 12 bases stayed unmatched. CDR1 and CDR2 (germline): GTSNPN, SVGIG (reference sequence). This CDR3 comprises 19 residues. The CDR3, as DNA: TGTGCCTGGAGTCCTCGGACTAGCGGGAGGTCGACCTTCACAGATACGCAGTATTTT. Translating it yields CAWSPRTSGRSTFTDTQYF.

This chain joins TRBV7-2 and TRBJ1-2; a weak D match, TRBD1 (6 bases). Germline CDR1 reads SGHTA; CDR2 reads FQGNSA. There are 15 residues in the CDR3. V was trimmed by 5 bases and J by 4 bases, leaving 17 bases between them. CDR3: CASSQVGAQLYGYTF. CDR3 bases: TGTGCCAGCAGCCAGGTGGGGGCACAACTCTATGGCTACACCTTC.

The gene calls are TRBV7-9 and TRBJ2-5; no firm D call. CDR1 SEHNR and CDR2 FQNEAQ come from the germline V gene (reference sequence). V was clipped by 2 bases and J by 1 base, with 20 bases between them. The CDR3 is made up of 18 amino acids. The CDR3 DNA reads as TGTGCCAGCAGCTTATTTCCCGCCCCAACTTTGACCCAAGAGACCCAGTACTTC. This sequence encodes CASSLFPAPTLTQETQYF. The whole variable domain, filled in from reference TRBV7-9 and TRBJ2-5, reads DTGVSQNPRHKITKRGQNVTFRCDPISEHNRLYWYRQTLGQGPEFLTYFQNEAQLEKSRLLSDRFSAERPKGSFSTLEIQRTEQGDSAMYLCASSLFPAPTLTQETQYFGPGTRLLVL.

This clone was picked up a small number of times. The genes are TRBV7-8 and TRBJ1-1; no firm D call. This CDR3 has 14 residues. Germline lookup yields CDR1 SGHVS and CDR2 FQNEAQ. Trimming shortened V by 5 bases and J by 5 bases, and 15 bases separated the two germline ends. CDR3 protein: CASSPYSGDTEAFF. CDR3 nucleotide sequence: TGTGCCAGCAGCCCCTATTCCGGAGATACTGAAGCTTTCTTT. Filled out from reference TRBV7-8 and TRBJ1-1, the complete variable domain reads GAGVSQSPRYKVAKRGQDVALRCDPISGHVSLFWYQQALGQGPEFLTYFQNEAQLDKSGLPSDRFFAERPEGSVSTLKIQRTQQEDSAVYLCASSPYSGDTEAFFGQGTRLTVV.

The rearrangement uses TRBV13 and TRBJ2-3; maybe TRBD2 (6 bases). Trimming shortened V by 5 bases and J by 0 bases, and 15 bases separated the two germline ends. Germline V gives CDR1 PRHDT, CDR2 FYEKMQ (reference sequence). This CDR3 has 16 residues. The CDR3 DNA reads TGTGCCAGCAGCAAGGACACCGGACTAAGCACAGATACGCAGTATTTT. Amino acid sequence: CASSKDTGLSTDTQYF.

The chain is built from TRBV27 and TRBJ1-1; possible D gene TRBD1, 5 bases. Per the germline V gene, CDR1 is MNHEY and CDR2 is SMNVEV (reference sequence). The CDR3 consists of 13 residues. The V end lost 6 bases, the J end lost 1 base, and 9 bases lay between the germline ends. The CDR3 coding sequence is TGTGCCAGCAGCCTTACAGGGAACACTGAAGCTTTCTTT. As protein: CASSLTGNTEAFF.

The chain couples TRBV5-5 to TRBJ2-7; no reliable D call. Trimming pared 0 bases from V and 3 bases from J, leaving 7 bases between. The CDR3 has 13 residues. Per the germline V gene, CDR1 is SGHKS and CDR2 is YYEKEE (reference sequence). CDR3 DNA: TGTGCCAGCAGCTTGGATGGGGACTACGAGCAGTACTTC. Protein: CASSLDGDYEQYF.

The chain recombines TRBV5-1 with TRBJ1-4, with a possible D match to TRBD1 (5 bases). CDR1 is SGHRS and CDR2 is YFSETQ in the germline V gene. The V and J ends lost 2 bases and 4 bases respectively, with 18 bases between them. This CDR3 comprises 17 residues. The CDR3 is CASSFVKGGEGNEKLFF. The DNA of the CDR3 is TGCGCCAGCAGCTTTGTTAAAGGAGGGGAGGGTAATGAAAAACTGTTTTTT.

CDR3 coding DNA: TGTGCCAGCAGTTATGGAGCGGGAGACGTCGGGGAGCTGTTTTTT. Protein: CASSYGAGDVGELFF. The chain is built from TRBV6-6 and TRBJ2-2; TRBD2 agrees at 8 bases. V lost 3 bases, J lost 7 bases, and 7 bases stayed unmatched. CDR1 is MNHNY and CDR2 is SVGAGI in the germline V gene (reference sequence). The CDR3 loop spans 15 amino acids.

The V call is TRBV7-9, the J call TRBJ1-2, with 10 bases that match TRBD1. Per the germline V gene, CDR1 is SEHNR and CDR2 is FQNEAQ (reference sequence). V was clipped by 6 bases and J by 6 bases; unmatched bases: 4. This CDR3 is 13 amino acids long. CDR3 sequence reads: CASSAGQGDGYTF. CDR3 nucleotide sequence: TGTGCCAGCAGTGCCGGACAGGGGGATGGCTACACCTTC.

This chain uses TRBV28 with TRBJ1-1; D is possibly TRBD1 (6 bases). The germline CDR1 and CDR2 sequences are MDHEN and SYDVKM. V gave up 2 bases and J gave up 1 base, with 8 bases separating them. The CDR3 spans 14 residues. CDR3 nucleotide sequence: TGTGCCAGCAGTTTAGTAGGGGGGAACACTGAAGCTTTCTTT. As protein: CASSLVGGNTEAFF.

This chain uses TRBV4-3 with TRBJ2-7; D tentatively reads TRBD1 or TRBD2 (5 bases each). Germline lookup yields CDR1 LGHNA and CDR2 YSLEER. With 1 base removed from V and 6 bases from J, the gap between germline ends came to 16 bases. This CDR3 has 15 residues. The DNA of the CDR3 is TGCGCCAGCAGCCAAGGCTCTTGGGCAGGGAGCGAGCAGTACTTC. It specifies CASSQGSWAGSEQYF.

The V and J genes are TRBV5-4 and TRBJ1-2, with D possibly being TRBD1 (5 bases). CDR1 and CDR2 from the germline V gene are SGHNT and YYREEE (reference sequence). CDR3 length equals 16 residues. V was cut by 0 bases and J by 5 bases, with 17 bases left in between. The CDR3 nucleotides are TGTGCCAGCAGCTTGGATCGGGGCAGAGCCACTTATGGCTACACCTTC. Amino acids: CASSLDRGRATYGYTF.

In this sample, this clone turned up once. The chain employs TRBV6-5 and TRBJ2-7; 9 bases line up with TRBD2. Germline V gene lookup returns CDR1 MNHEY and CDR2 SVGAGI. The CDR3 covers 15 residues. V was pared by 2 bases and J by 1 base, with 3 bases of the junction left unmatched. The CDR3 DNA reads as TGTGCCAGCAGTTACACTAGCGGGTCTTCCTACGAGCAGTACTTC. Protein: CASSYTSGSSYEQYF.

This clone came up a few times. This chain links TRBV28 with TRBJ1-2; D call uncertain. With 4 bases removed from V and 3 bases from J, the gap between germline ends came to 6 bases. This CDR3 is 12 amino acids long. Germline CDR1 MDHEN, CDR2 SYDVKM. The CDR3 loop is CASSSGDYGYTF. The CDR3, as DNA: TGTGCCAGCAGTTCCGGGGACTATGGCTACACCTTC.

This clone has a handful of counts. As DNA, the CDR3 is TGTGCCAGCAGTCCCCCTCCCTCCGTTGAAGCTTTCTTT. It yields the protein CASSPPPSVEAFF. V is TRBV28 and J is TRBJ1-1, with D hard to call. The CDR3 has 13 amino acids. Germline V gene sequence: CDR1 MDHEN, CDR2 SYDVKM. Between the trimmed V and J ends, which lost 5 bases and 7 bases, there was a span of 14 bases.

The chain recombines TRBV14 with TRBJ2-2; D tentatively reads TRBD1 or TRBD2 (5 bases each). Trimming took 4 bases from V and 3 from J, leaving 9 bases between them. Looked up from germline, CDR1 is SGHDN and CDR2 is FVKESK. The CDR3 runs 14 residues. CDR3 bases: TGTGCCAGCAGCCCCAGGGACCACACCGGGGAGCTGTTTTTT. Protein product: CASSPRDHTGELFF.